This is a list of T cell receptor beta chains from one sample in a study of Tregs in tolerant kidney transplant recipients. Their cognate antigens are unknown. Libraries were prepared by immunoSEQ multiplex PCR; TCRdb keeps only in-frame clonotypes and omits some of them. The sample consists of about 31,000 clones, 70% to 85% of them appearing once. The sequencing sample was made of Tregs from blood cultured with allogeneic cells. The receptors derive from a human donor in good health. The conserved cysteine and the conserved F or W are not part of the CDR3 here.

J: TRBJ2-7
V: TRBV5-1
CDR3: ASSLDGSSYEQY

J: TRBJ2-7
V: TRBV6-6
CDR3: ASSARDRLTYEQY

J: TRBJ2-7
V: TRBV9
CDR3: ASSASQKPRGLY

J: TRBJ1-1
V: TRBV15
CDR3: ATSGGGTGNTEAF

J: TRBJ2-1
V: TRBV4-1
CDR3: ASSQDPYLKLHEQF

J: TRBJ1-2
V: TRBV5-1
CDR3: ASSLTGQSLYGYT

J: TRBJ2-2
V: TRBV2
CDR3: ASSGFRTAGELF

J: TRBJ2-5
V: TRBV9
CDR3: ASSGRGQETQY

J: TRBJ2-7
V: TRBV11-1
CDR3: ASSITPGPGGSYEQY

J: TRBJ2-3
V: TRBV21-1
CDR3: ASSKGVAGVSTDTQY

J: TRBJ2-1
V: TRBV9
CDR3: ASSATKPPAYNEQF

J: TRBJ1-1
V: TRBV9
CDR3: ASSVTATNTEAF

J: TRBJ1-2
V: TRBV2
CDR3: ASGPLSGGQGYT

J: TRBJ2-3
V: TRBV7-2
CDR3: ASSQSTDTQY

J: TRBJ2-5
V: TRBV30
CDR3: AWTQGETQY

J: TRBJ1-2
V: TRBV5-1
CDR3: ASSLEGYGYT

J: TRBJ1-2
V: TRBV9
CDR3: ASSPQGNYGYT

J: TRBJ1-2
V: TRBV12-5
CDR3: ASGWGQLGYT

J: TRBJ1-3
V: TRBV6-6
CDR3: ASWRGSGNTIY

J: TRBJ1-5
V: TRBV18
CDR3: ASSPRRTGGFNQPQH

J: TRBJ1-1
V: TRBV7-2
CDR3: ASSLTGLGQGGTEAF

J: TRBJ2-2
V: TRBV19
CDR3: ASSTNRLAGGPTGELF

J: TRBJ2-1
V: TRBV27
CDR3: ASSFVWGTGNEQF

J: TRBJ2-2
V: TRBV4-3
CDR3: ASSLETSAGELF

J: TRBJ2-7
V: TRBV5-6
CDR3: ASSFQGRYEQY

J: TRBJ2-7
V: TRBV10-3
CDR3: AINSQGISYEQY

J: TRBJ1-3
V: TRBV14
CDR3: ASSRTGRPNTIY